This entry lists 19 T cell receptor beta chains sequenced from one sample in a study of T-cell memory formation after mild COVID-19. A single record per CDR3 protein comes from TCRdb applying MiXCR to the 5' RACE reads. The data show 180,000 or so distinct CDR3 sequences, roughly 12% seen once. Sequencing was carried out using PBMCs or a T cell subset sorted from them (not recorded which). The receptor source for this set is a man in his late teens or twenties who had mild COVID-19 (a few samples of this study predate the infection). Cell type and time point are not known.

This clonotype was seen only a few times. The V and J genes are TRBV6-2 or TRBV6-3 and TRBJ1-5, with D possibly being TRBD1 (5 bases). Germline values: CDR1 MNHEY, CDR2 SVGEGT. The length of the CDR3 is 16 residues. Deletions cut 6 bases from V and 6 bases from J, with 21 bases between. The CDR3 nucleotides are TGTGCCAGCAGCAATCCTCCATACAGGTCCGTTCAGCCCCAGCATTTT. It codes for CASSNPPYRSVQPQHF.

The rearrangement joins TRBV24-1 to TRBJ1-2; D ambiguous. Trimming shortened V by 10 bases and J by 4 bases, and 12 bases separated the two germline ends. Germline assignment: CDR1 KGHDR and CDR2 SFDVKD. The CDR3 runs to 12 residues. The CDR3 region is CATADEGYGYTF. In DNA form, the CDR3 reads TGTGCCACAGCGGACGAGGGCTATGGCTACACCTTC.

The table lists this clonotype with many counts. The J gene is TRBJ1-2, the V gene TRBV5-1; weak D call: TRBD1 (5 bases). The CDR3 runs 14 residues. The V gene's germline CDR1 is SGHRS and CDR2 YFSETQ. The V and J ends lost 4 bases and 2 bases respectively, with 12 bases between them. This CDR3 reads CASSGIRDNYGYTF. DNA of the CDR3: TGCGCCAGCAGCGGGATCCGGGACAACTATGGCTACACCTTC.

This chain links TRBV20-1 with TRBJ1-2; D possibly corresponds to TRBD1 (6 bases). Trimming took off 2 bases at V and 4 bases at J, with 11 bases between the two ends. CDR1 DFQATT and CDR2 SNEGSKA come from the germline V gene (reference sequence). The CDR3 covers 13 residues. The chain's CDR3 is CSARPQGTYGYTF. In nucleotides, the CDR3 is TGCAGTGCTAGACCCCAGGGGACCTATGGCTACACCTTC.

This clonotype was detected ten times or more. This chain uses TRBV4-2 with TRBJ1-1; D is uncertain. V lost 3 bases and J lost 5, with 4 bases in between. The CDR3 length is 11 residues. Germline loops: CDR1 LGHNA, CDR2 YNFKEQ. In DNA, the CDR3 is TGTGCCAGCAGCCATCGTACTGAAGCTTTCTTT. It codes for CASSHRTEAFF.

This clonotype was counted many times. This chain joins TRBV5-1 and TRBJ1-1; 10 nucleotides line up with TRBD1. This CDR3 spans 17 amino acids. Germline values: CDR1 SGHRS, CDR2 YFSETQ. Trimming at V came to 4 bases and at J to 0 bases, leaving 9 bases not matched to a gene. In DNA form, the CDR3 reads TGCGCCAGCAGCCTATCGGGACAGGGGTCGGTGAACACTGAAGCTTTCTTT. The encoded protein is CASSLSGQGSVNTEAFF.

The table lists this clonotype with a few counts. The chain is built from TRBV7-2 and TRBJ1-2; maybe TRBD1 (5 bases). The germline gives CDR1 SGHTA, CDR2 FQGNSA. V was pared by 5 bases and J by 4 bases, with 23 bases between. The CDR3 is 17 amino acids. The CDR3 spells CASSAGRWGTYSYGYTF. The CDR3 nucleotides are TGTGCCAGCAGCGCAGGACGGTGGGGGACTTATAGCTATGGCTACACCTTC.

This clonotype appeared a few times. V and J are TRBV7-9 and TRBJ2-5, with TRBD1 matching over 7 bases. Trimming cost V 7 bases and J 5 bases; bases outside gene matches: 34. The CDR3 has 22 residues. CDR1 is SEHNR and CDR2 is FQNEAQ in the germline V gene (reference sequence). The CDR3 region is CASKKDGPPTATFRGMLETQYF. CDR3 nucleotides: TGTGCCAGCAAGAAGGACGGACCGCCGACGGCAACTTTCAGGGGGATGTTGGAGACCCAGTACTTC.

The V and J genes are TRBV18 and TRBJ2-3, with TRBD1 matching over 7 bases. Germline CDR1 and CDR2: KGHSH and LQKENI. The V and J ends lost 3 bases and 8 bases, in that order; junction bases with no gene match: 8. The CDR3 extends over 14 amino acids. The CDR3 DNA sequence: TGTGCCAGCTCACCCCGGGACAGTGAGAGTACGCAGTATTTT. It is translated as CASSPRDSESTQYF.

This clonotype was detected only a few times. This chain connects TRBV4-1 to TRBJ1-1; possible D gene TRBD1, 6 bases. The CDR3 consists of 14 residues. Germline V gene sequence: CDR1 MGHRA, CDR2 YSYEKL. V was pared by 1 base and J by 7 bases, with 13 bases between. The CDR3 coding sequence is TGCGCCAGCAGCCAAGTAAACAGGGTGGTTGAAGCTTTCTTT. It codes for CASSQVNRVVEAFF.

This clonotype showed up many times. The chain uses TRBV7-2 and TRBJ2-4; D unresolved. The length of the CDR3 is 14 residues. The V gene's germline CDR1 is SGHTA and CDR2 FQGNSA. Trimming removed 4 bases at V and 4 bases at J, with 11 bases between. CDR3 sequence: CASSSDPSKNIQYF. The CDR3 region has the DNA TGTGCCAGCAGCTCGGACCCTTCTAAAAACATTCAGTACTTC.

There are a few counts of this clonotype. This chain joins TRBV7-2 and TRBJ2-7, with 8 bases fitting TRBD1. The CDR3 has 14 residues. Germline CDR1 and CDR2: SGHTA and FQGNSA. Losses at the gene ends were 5 bases for V and 3 bases for J; bases not matched to a gene: 6. The CDR3 DNA sequence: TGTGCCAGCAGCCCCGACAGGGGATACTACGAGCAGTACTTC. Translated: CASSPDRGYYEQYF.

This sequence joins TRBV7-2 and TRBJ2-1; D remains ambiguous. V lost 5 bases to trimming and J lost 10 bases, with 9 bases between them. CDR3 length: 11 residues. CDR1 is SGHTA and CDR2 is FQGNSA in the germline V gene. CDR3 sequence reads: CASSPFGEQFF. The CDR3 nucleotides are TGTGCCAGCAGCCCCTTCGGGGAGCAGTTCTTC.

This clonotype turned up a few times. This chain uses TRBV11-2 with TRBJ2-3, with 7 bases matching TRBD1. CDR1 and CDR2 (germline): SGHAT, FQNNGV. Trimming at V came to 4 bases and at J to 3 bases, leaving 4 bases not matched to a gene. The CDR3 covers 14 residues. The chain's CDR3 is CASSSPGQTDTQYF. The DNA for the CDR3 is TGTGCCAGCAGCTCCCCGGGACAGACAGATACGCAGTATTTT.

The chain joins TRBV7-3 to TRBJ2-3; the match to TRBD2 covers 11 bases. V trimming: 4 bases; J trimming: 6 bases; junction bases outside the gene matches: 9. CDR3 size: 16 residues. The germline gives CDR1 SGHTA, CDR2 FQGTGA. Written as DNA, the CDR3 is TGTGCCAGCAGCTCAGCGTCACTAGCGGGGGTCGATACGCAGTATTTT. Encoded protein: CASSSASLAGVDTQYF.

This clonotype was picked up a small number of times. The chain uses TRBV4-3 and TRBJ2-1; 8 bases match TRBD1. V was clipped by 3 bases and J by 3 bases; unmatched bases: 10. The CDR3 is 17 residues long. Germline loops: CDR1 LGHNA, CDR2 YSLEER. The CDR3 sequence is CASSQTGASLSYNEQFF. The CDR3 nucleotides are TGCGCCAGCAGCCAGACAGGGGCTTCCCTGAGCTACAATGAGCAGTTCTTC.

This chain uses TRBV7-2 with TRBJ1-3; 10 bases align to TRBD1. J was trimmed by 2 bases and V by 1 base; bases with no gene match: 2. The germline gives CDR1 SGHTA, CDR2 FQGNSA. CDR3 size: 16 residues. The CDR3 sequence: CASSLGGQGAGNTIYF. Written as DNA, the CDR3 is TGTGCCAGCAGCTTAGGTGGACAGGGGGCTGGAAACACCATATATTTT.

This clonotype was found a few times. The rearrangement uses TRBV10-3 and TRBJ1-1, with D possibly matching TRBD1 (5 bases). V gave up 4 bases and J gave up 5 bases, with 8 bases separating them. The CDR3 consists of 12 residues. Germline values: CDR1 ENHRY, CDR2 SYGVKD. In DNA, the CDR3 is TGTGCCATCAGTGTGGGGGATACTGAAGCTTTCTTT. Translation: CAISVGDTEAFF.

This clonotype was observed a handful of times. The chain is built from TRBV5-1 and TRBJ2-5, with D possibly matching TRBD1 (6 bases). Germline CDR1 SGHRS, CDR2 YFSETQ. The length of the CDR3 is 15 residues. With 2 bases removed from V and 3 bases from J, the gap between germline ends came to 14 bases. CDR3 bases: TGCGCCAGCAGCTTCTTAGGGACACCCGAAGAGACCCAGTACTTC. As protein: CASSFLGTPEETQYF.